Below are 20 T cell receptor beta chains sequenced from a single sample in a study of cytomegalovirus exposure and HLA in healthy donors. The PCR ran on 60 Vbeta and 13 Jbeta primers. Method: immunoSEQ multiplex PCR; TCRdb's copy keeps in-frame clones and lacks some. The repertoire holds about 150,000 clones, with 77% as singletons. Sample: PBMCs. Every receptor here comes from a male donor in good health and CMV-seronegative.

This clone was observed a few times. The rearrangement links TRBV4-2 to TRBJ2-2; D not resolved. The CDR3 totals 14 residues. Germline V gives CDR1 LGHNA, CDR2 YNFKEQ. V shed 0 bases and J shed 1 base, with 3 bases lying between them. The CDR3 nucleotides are TGTGCCAGCAGCCAAGATAGGAACACCGGGGAGCTGTTTTTT. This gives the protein CASSQDRNTGELFF.

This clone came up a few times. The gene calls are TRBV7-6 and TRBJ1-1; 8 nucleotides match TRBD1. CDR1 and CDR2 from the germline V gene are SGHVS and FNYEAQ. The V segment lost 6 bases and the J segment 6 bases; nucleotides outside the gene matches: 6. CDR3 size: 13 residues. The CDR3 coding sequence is TGTGCCAGCAGACAGGGGGGTTTCGCTGAAGCTTTCTTT. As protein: CASRQGGFAEAFF.

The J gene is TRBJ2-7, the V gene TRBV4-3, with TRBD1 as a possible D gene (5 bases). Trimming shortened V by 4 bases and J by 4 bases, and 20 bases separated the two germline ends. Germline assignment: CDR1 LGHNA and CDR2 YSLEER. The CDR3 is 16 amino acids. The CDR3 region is CASSPLTGGKIYEQYF. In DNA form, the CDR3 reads TGCGCCAGCAGCCCGCTAACAGGTGGCAAAATTTACGAGCAGTACTTC.

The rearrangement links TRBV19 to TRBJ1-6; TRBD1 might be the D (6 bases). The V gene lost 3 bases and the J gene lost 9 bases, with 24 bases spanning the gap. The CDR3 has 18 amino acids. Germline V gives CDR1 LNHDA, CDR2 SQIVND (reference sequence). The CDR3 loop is CASSIRQGFDRVVSPLHF. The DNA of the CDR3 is TGTGCCAGTAGTATTAGGCAGGGGTTTGACCGGGTGGTTTCACCCCTCCACTTT.

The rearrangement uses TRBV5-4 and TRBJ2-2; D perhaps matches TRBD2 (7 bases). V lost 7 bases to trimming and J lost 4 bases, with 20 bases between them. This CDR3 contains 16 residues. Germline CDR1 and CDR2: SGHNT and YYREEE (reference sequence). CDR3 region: CASRGGGLLSTGELFF. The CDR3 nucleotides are TGTGCCAGCCGAGGGGGGGGACTTTTGTCCACCGGGGAGCTGTTTTTT.

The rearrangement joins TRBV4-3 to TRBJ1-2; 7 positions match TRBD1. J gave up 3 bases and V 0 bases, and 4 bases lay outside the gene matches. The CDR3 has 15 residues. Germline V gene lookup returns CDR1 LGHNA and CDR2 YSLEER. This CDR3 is CASSQEGGAYYGYTF. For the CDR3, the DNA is TGCGCCAGCAGCCAAGAAGGGGGCGCTTACTATGGCTACACCTTC.

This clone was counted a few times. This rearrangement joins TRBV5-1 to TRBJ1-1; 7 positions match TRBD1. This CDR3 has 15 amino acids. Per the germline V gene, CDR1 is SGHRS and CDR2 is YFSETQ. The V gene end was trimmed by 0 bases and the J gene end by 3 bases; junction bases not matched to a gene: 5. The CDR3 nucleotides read TGCGCCAGCAGCTTGGTGACAGGGTGGGACACTGAAGCTTTCTTT. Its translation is CASSLVTGWDTEAFF.

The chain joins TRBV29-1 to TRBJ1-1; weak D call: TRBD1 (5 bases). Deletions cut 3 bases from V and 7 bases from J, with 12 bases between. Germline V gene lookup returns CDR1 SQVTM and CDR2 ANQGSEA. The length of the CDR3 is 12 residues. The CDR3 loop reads CSVEVRQNEAFF. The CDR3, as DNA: TGCAGCGTTGAGGTACGACAGAATGAAGCTTTCTTT.

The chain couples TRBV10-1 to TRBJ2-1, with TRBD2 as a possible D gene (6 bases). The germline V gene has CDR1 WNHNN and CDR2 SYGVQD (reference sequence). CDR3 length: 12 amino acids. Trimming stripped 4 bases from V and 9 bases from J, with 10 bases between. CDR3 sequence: CASSATRGEQFF. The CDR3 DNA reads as TGCGCCAGCAGTGCGACTAGAGGTGAGCAGTTCTTC.

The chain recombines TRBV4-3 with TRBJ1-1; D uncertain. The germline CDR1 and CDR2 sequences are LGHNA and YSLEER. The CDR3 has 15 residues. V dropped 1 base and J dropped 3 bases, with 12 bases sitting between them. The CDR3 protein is CASSQADGRYTEAFF. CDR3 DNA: TGCGCCAGCAGCCAAGCGGACGGGAGGTACACTGAAGCTTTCTTT.

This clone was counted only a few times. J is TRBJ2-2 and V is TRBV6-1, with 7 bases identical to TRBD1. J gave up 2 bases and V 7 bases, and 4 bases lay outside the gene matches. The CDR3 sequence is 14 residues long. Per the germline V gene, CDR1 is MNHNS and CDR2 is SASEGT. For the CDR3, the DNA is TGTGCCAGCAAAGGACAGGTTAACACCGGGGAGCTGTTTTTT. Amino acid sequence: CASKGQVNTGELFF.

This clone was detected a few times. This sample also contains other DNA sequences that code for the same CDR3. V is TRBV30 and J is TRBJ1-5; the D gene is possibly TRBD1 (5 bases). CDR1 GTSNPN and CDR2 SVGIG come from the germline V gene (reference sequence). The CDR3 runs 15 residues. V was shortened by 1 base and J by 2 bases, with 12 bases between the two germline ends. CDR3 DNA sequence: TGTGCCTGGAGTGGCGGGACGAACCGCAATCAGCCCCAGCATTTT. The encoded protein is CAWSGGTNRNQPQHF.

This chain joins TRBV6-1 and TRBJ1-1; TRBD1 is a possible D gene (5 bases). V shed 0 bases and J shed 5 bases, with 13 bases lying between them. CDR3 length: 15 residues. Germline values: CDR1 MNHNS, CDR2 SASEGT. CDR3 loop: CASSEAGRGKTEAFF. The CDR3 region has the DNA TGTGCCAGCAGTGAAGCGGGTAGGGGTAAGACTGAAGCTTTCTTT.

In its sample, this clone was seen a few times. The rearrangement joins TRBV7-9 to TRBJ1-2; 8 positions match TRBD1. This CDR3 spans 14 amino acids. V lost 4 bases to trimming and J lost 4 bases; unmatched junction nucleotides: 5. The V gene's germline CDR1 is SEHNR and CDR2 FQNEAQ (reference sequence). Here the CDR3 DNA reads TGTGCCAGCAGCTCGGACAGGGTTGGCTATGGCTACACCTTC. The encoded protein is CASSSDRVGYGYTF. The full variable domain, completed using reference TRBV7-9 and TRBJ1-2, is DTGVSQNPRHKITKRGQNVTFRCDPISEHNRLYWYRQTLGQGPEFLTYFQNEAQLEKSRLLSDRFSAERPKGSFSTLEIQRTEQGDSAMYLCASSSDRVGYGYTFGSGTRLTVV.

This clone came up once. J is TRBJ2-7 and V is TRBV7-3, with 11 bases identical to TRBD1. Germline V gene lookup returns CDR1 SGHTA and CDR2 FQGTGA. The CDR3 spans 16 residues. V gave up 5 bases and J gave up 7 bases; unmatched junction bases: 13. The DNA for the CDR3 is TGTGCCAGCAGCCAAACTGGGCCCGGGACAGGGGGGGAGCAGTACTTC. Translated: CASSQTGPGTGGEQYF. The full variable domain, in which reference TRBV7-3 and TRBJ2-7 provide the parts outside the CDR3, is GAGVSQTPSNKVTEKGKYVELRCDPISGHTALYWYRQSLGQGPEFLIYFQGTGAADDSGLPNDRFFAVRPEGSVSTLKIQRTERGDSAVYLCASSQTGPGTGGEQYFGPGTRLTVT.

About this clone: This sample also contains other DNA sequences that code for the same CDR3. DNA of the CDR3: TGTGCCAGCAGCCTAGGGGGGGCAAATCAGCCCCAGCATTTT. It is translated as CASSLGGANQPQHF. The chain joins TRBV5-4 to TRBJ1-5, with D perhaps matching TRBD1 (6 bases). With 4 bases removed from V and 4 bases from J, the gap between germline ends came to 12 bases. The CDR3 has 14 amino acids. CDR1 is SGHNT, CDR2 YYREEE, per germline (reference sequence).

The CDR3 loop is CASSPRTSGSEEQFF. CDR3 bases: TGTGCCAGCAGCCCCAGGACTAGCGGGAGTGAGGAGCAGTTCTTC. The chain carries TRBV6-5 and TRBJ2-1; 13 nucleotides agree with TRBD2. With V trimmed by 6 bases and J by 10 bases, 9 bases remained unmatched. Germline CDR1 and CDR2: MNHEY and SVGAGI. The CDR3 totals 15 residues.

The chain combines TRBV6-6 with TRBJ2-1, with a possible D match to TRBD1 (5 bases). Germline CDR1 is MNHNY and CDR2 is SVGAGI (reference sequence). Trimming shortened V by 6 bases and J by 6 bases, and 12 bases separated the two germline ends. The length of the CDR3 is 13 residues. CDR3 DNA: TGTGCCAGCAGCCCAGGGTCAATCAATGAGCAGTTCTTC. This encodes CASSPGSINEQFF.

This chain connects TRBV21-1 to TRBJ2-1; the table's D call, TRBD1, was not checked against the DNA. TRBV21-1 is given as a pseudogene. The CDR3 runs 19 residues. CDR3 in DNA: TGTGCCAGCAGCAAAGCGGCTCCCAGGGGTTGTTTAGGCTACAATGAGCAGTTCTTC. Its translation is CASSKAAPRGCLGYNEQFF.

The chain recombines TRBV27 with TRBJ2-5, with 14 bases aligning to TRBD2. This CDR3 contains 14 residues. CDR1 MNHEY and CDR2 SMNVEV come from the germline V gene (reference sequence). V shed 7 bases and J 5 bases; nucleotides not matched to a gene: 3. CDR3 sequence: CASKGLAGDETQYF. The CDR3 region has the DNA TGTGCCAGCAAGGGACTAGCGGGGGATGAGACCCAGTACTTC.